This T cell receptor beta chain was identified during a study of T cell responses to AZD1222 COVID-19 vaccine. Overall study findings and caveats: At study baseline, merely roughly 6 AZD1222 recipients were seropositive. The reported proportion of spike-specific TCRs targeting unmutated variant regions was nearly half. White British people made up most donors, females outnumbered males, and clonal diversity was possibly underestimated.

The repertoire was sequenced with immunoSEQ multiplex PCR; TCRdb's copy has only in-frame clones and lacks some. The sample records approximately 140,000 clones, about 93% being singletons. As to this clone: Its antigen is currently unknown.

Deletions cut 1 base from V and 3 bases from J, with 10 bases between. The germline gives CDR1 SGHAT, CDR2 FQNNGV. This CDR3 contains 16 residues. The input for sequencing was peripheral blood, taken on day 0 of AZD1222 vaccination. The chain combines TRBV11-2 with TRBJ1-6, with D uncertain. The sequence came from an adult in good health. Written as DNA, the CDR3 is TGTGCCAGCAGCTTAGCTCTCGATCACTATAATTCACCCCTCCACTTT. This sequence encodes CASSLALDHYNSPLHF.